This record looks at one T cell receptor beta chain sequence and its context. Its antigen is not yet known. No quality values exist for individual bases; no much larger clone is one base distant. This specimen comes from a study of untreated major depressive disorder listed by TCRdb under 2018. Regarding the complete study: This cross-sectional case-control study compared T cell phenotype and TCR repertoire between antidepressant-free major depressive disorder patients and individually matched non-depressed controls. Overall study results and their limits: Strict matching and exclusion criteria produced a comparatively small study sample, limiting generalizability of findings. For the sequencing comparisons, one-tailed planned tests were applied to only three Vbeta families that had been selected in advance.

Each depressed patient was matched pairwise with a non-depressed control on sex, age, current smoking status and body mass index. European descent was reported for all participants. A DSM-IV diagnosis of major depressive disorder and a Hamilton Rating Scale for Depression score of at least 18 were present in all patients. Patients had been free of any psychiatric medication, including antidepressants, for at least 8 weeks before enrollment. Depression severity among patients ranged from moderate to severe. Major medical conditions, Axis I/II comorbidities, regular medication or illicit drug use, and drinking over 100 g alcohol weekly were applied as exclusion criteria for all participants. Approximately 30 ml of peripheral blood was collected into EDTA tubes from each participant. Magnetic negative selection with the BD IMag Human CD4 T Lymphocyte Enrichment Set was used to purify CD4+ T cells from thawed PBMCs. The CD4+ enrichment method typically yielded around 94% purity as confirmed by flow cytometry. TCRbeta sequencing was performed on a subgroup of roughly five case-control pairs selected blind to chemokine receptor expression and flow-cytometric repertoire skewing results. All blood samples were drawn in the morning at 8:00 a.m., and PBMCs were separated by Ficoll-Hypaque gradient centrifugation. Until being assayed, PBMCs were kept in liquid nitrogen after cryopreservation by gradual cooling to -80 degrees C.

The Qiagen DNeasy Blood and Tissue Kit was used to extract total genomic DNA from the purified CD4+ T cells. The TCRbeta CDR3 region, defined according to IMGT, was amplified and sequenced using immunoSEQ immunosequencing protocols. In the paper's pipeline: Preprocessing of raw sequence data for PCR and sequencing error correction was performed by the immunoSEQ service. The sequence data were imported into the immunoSEQ Analyzer and were further analyzed using VDJtools v1.0.7. The paired Wilcoxon signed-rank test was applied to assess differences between patients and controls. In TCRdb, the immuneACCESS table is reduced to in-frame sequences with V and J assigned. These tables do not hold every clone; where another copy was compared, an unresolved V gene accounts for under half, and the others remain unexplained. V, J and clone size are taken as reported in that table, and D and trimming were inferred from the DNA itself. Recorded for this sample are some 27,000 clones; about nine tenths of them occurred a single time. The ten largest clones add up to 0.72% of the sample.

What was sequenced was CD4+ T cells from PBMCs. The TCR originated in a woman in her twenties or thirties with major depressive disorder.

The CDR3 here reads CASSQEGQGGSGANVLTF. The base sequence is TGCGCCAGCAGCCAAGAGGGACAGGGGGGCTCTGGGGCCAACGTCCTGACTTTC. In this chain, TRBV4-1 is recombined with TRBJ2-6, and 11 junctional nucleotides match TRBD1. Based on the germline V gene, the CDR1 and CDR2 sequences are MGHRA and YSYEKL. The junction shows trimming of 0 bases on V and 0 bases on J, and the gene matches do not reach 1 base of it. From its cysteine to its phenylalanine, the CDR3 spans 18 amino acids. Only the CDR3 portion is preserved as DNA: 54 bases, with reading frame beginning at the first base.